This is a list of T cell receptor beta chains from one sample in a study of blood T cell repertoires in COVID-19. The data were produced by immunoSEQ multiplex PCR, yet TCRdb's version contains in-frame clones alone and is incomplete. Here the sample spans under 250,000 clones, roughly 85% being singletons. Input material: PBMCs or T cells enriched from blood (not recorded which). These receptors came from a woman in her 50s who had been exposed to COVID-19. Each CDR3 is given with its conserved first and last residue. D genes are given only for firm matches. Clone size is stated in some rows and not others, as once, few, many or a class when expanded.

j_call: TRBJ1-4
clone_size: .
v_call: TRBV11-2
d_call: TRBD1
cdr3_aa: CASSLGPTGNEKLFF
cdr3_nt: TGTGCCAGCAGCTTAGGCCCGACAGGGAATGAAAAACTGTTTTTT

j_call: TRBJ2-7
clone_size: .
v_call: TRBV7-2
d_call: TRBD2
cdr3_aa: CASSLSLGLVYYEQYF
cdr3_nt: TGTGCCAGCAGCTTATCCCTTGGACTAGTGTACTACGAGCAGTACTTC

j_call: TRBJ1-3
clone_size: many
v_call: TRBV15
d_call: .
cdr3_aa: CATSRDGGGLSGNTIYF
cdr3_nt: TGTGCCACCAGCAGAGATGGGGGCGGACTCTCTGGAAACACCATATATTTT

j_call: TRBJ1-2
clone_size: .
v_call: TRBV9
d_call: .
cdr3_aa: CASGVGSGDHGYTF
cdr3_nt: TGTGCCAGCGGAGTAGGTTCTGGAGACCATGGCTACACCTTC

j_call: TRBJ2-3
clone_size: .
v_call: TRBV7-2
d_call: .
cdr3_aa: CASSLTAGTDTQYF
cdr3_nt: TGTGCCAGCAGCTTAACTGCCGGCACAGATACGCAGTATTTT

j_call: TRBJ1-1
clone_size: .
v_call: TRBV18
d_call: .
cdr3_aa: CASSPVRGTEAFF
cdr3_nt: TGTGCCAGCTCACCAGTCAGGGGCACTGAAGCTTTCTTT

j_call: TRBJ2-3
clone_size: .
v_call: TRBV11-2
d_call: .
cdr3_aa: CASSLGAGTDTQYF
cdr3_nt: TGTGCCAGCAGCTTAGGAGCGGGCACAGATACGCAGTATTTT

j_call: TRBJ1-1
clone_size: .
v_call: TRBV24-1
d_call: .
cdr3_aa: CATSDWQGRAFF
cdr3_nt: TGTGCCACCAGTGATTGGCAGGGAAGGGCTTTCTTT

j_call: TRBJ1-2
clone_size: once
v_call: TRBV5-1
d_call: TRBD1
cdr3_aa: CASSSEGTDGNYGYTF
cdr3_nt: TGCGCCAGCAGCTCCGAGGGGACAGACGGGAACTATGGCTACACCTTC

j_call: TRBJ1-1
clone_size: .
v_call: TRBV6-2/TRBV6-3
d_call: .
cdr3_aa: CASSHRDAWNTEAFF
cdr3_nt: TGTGCCAGCAGCCACAGGGATGCGTGGAACACTGAAGCTTTCTTT

j_call: TRBJ2-3
clone_size: .
v_call: TRBV24-1
d_call: .
cdr3_aa: CATGDTGRGTDTQYF
cdr3_nt: TGTGCCACCGGTGACACAGGCCGGGGCACAGATACGCAGTATTTT

j_call: TRBJ1-2
clone_size: .
v_call: TRBV6-5
d_call: .
cdr3_aa: CASSYNGYTF
cdr3_nt: TGTGCCAGCAGTTATAATGGCTACACCTTC

j_call: TRBJ1-1
clone_size: .
v_call: TRBV6-5
d_call: .
cdr3_aa: CASSRPGVNTEAFF
cdr3_nt: TGTGCCAGCAGCCGTCCCGGGGTGAACACTGAAGCTTTCTTT

j_call: TRBJ2-7
clone_size: many
v_call: TRBV5-8
d_call: .
cdr3_aa: CASSLGRSYEQYF
cdr3_nt: TGTGCCAGCAGCTTGGGGAGGAGCTACGAGCAGTACTTC

j_call: TRBJ2-7
clone_size: .
v_call: TRBV18
d_call: .
cdr3_aa: CASSSGNSDEQYF
cdr3_nt: TGTGCCAGCTCATCGGGTAACTCGGACGAGCAGTACTTC

j_call: TRBJ2-3
clone_size: .
v_call: TRBV2
d_call: .
cdr3_aa: CASSVQGGSTDTQYF
cdr3_nt: TGTGCCAGCAGCGTACAGGGCGGGAGCACAGATACGCAGTATTTT

j_call: TRBJ2-5
clone_size: .
v_call: TRBV5-6
d_call: .
cdr3_aa: CASSLSPARETQYF
cdr3_nt: TGTGCCAGCAGCTTGAGCCCAGCTAGGGAGACCCAGTACTTC

j_call: TRBJ2-2
clone_size: few
v_call: TRBV23-1
d_call: .
cdr3_aa: CASRHPFGFANTGELFF
cdr3_nt: TGCGCCAGCAGGCACCCGTTCGGTTTCGCGAACACCGGGGAGCTGTTTTTT

j_call: TRBJ2-3
clone_size: .
v_call: TRBV19
d_call: TRBD1
cdr3_aa: CASRRQGAGDTQYF
cdr3_nt: TGTGCCAGCCGGAGACAGGGGGCTGGAGATACGCAGTATTTT

j_call: TRBJ2-7
clone_size: .
v_call: TRBV2
d_call: .
cdr3_aa: CASREDLLLHEQYF
cdr3_nt: TGTGCCAGCAGGGAGGACCTTCTTCTCCACGAGCAGTACTTC

j_call: TRBJ1-1
clone_size: .
v_call: TRBV30
d_call: .
cdr3_aa: CAWNPGMNTEAFF
cdr3_nt: TGTGCCTGGAACCCGGGTATGAACACTGAAGCTTTCTTT

j_call: TRBJ2-1
clone_size: .
v_call: TRBV30
d_call: .
cdr3_aa: CAWSALKPKYNEQFF
cdr3_nt: TGTGCCTGGAGTGCCCTAAAACCCAAGTACAATGAGCAGTTCTTC

j_call: TRBJ1-1
clone_size: .
v_call: TRBV7-8
d_call: .
cdr3_aa: CASSLAATTPIEAFF
cdr3_nt: TGTGCCAGCAGCTTAGCAGCAACTACTCCGATTGAAGCTTTCTTT

j_call: TRBJ1-2
clone_size: .
v_call: TRBV29-1
d_call: TRBD1
cdr3_aa: CSVEETGRGYTF
cdr3_nt: TGCAGCGTTGAAGAGACAGGGAGGGGCTACACCTTC

j_call: TRBJ2-5
clone_size: .
v_call: TRBV5-1
d_call: TRBD1
cdr3_aa: CASSLQGEYQETQYF
cdr3_nt: TGCGCCAGCAGCTTGCAGGGGGAGTACCAAGAGACCCAGTACTTC

j_call: TRBJ1-5
clone_size: once
v_call: TRBV27
d_call: .
cdr3_aa: CASSLRGQPQHF
cdr3_nt: TGTGCCAGCAGTTTAAGGGGTCAGCCCCAGCATTTT

j_call: TRBJ1-6
clone_size: .
v_call: TRBV28
d_call: TRBD1
cdr3_aa: CASSLLTGRNSPLHF
cdr3_nt: TGTGCCAGCAGTCTGCTGACAGGGAGGAATTCACCCCTCCACTTT

j_call: TRBJ1-6
clone_size: .
v_call: TRBV2
d_call: TRBD1
cdr3_aa: CASIPGQANSPLHF
cdr3_nt: TGTGCCAGCATTCCGGGACAGGCGAATTCACCCCTCCACTTT

j_call: TRBJ2-5
clone_size: .
v_call: TRBV5-1
d_call: TRBD1
cdr3_aa: CASSLEGAGETQYF
cdr3_nt: TGCGCCAGCAGCTTGGAGGGGGCAGGAGAGACCCAGTACTTC

j_call: TRBJ2-5
clone_size: .
v_call: TRBV5-6
d_call: .
cdr3_aa: CASSLAGQSWGKTQYF
cdr3_nt: TGTGCCAGCAGCTTGGCCGGACAGTCCTGGGGGAAGACCCAGTACTTC

j_call: TRBJ1-5
clone_size: few
v_call: TRBV2
d_call: TRBD1
cdr3_aa: CASGTGMYQPQHF
cdr3_nt: TGTGCCAGCGGGACAGGGATGTATCAGCCCCAGCATTTT

j_call: TRBJ2-7
clone_size: once
v_call: TRBV5-1
d_call: TRBD1
cdr3_aa: CASSSLPGQGLIYEQYF
cdr3_nt: TGCGCCAGCAGCTCTCTCCCGGGACAGGGTCTAATATACGAGCAGTACTTC

j_call: TRBJ2-6
clone_size: once
v_call: TRBV9
d_call: .
cdr3_aa: CASSLLGVGSGANVLTF
cdr3_nt: TGTGCCAGCAGCCTCCTAGGGGTGGGCTCTGGGGCCAACGTCCTGACTTTC

j_call: TRBJ2-2
clone_size: .
v_call: TRBV12-3/TRBV12-4
d_call: TRBD2
cdr3_aa: CATRGDTGELFF
cdr3_nt: TGTGCCACTCGGGGGGACACCGGGGAGCTGTTTTTT

j_call: TRBJ2-5
clone_size: .
v_call: TRBV9
d_call: TRBD2
cdr3_aa: CASSSRLAGGLAREAQYF
cdr3_nt: TGTGCCAGCAGCTCTCGACTAGCGGGGGGCCTGGCAAGAGAGGCCCAGTACTTC

j_call: TRBJ1-1
clone_size: few
v_call: TRBV6-6
d_call: .
cdr3_aa: CASSYSDASGIAFF
cdr3_nt: TGTGCCAGCAGTTACTCAGACGCGTCGGGGATCGCTTTCTTT

j_call: TRBJ2-3
clone_size: few
v_call: TRBV5-5
d_call: TRBD2
cdr3_aa: CASSLSLAGDTDTQYF
cdr3_nt: TGTGCCAGCAGCTTGTCATTAGCGGGGGACACAGATACGCAGTATTTT

j_call: TRBJ1-1
clone_size: .
v_call: TRBV28
d_call: .
cdr3_aa: CASSLAPSEAFF
cdr3_nt: TGTGCCAGCAGTCTGGCCCCATCTGAAGCTTTCTTT

j_call: TRBJ2-2
clone_size: .
v_call: TRBV12-3/TRBV12-4
d_call: .
cdr3_aa: CASSSQGNGELFF
cdr3_nt: TGTGCCAGCAGTTCCCAGGGCAACGGGGAGCTGTTTTTT

j_call: TRBJ2-6
clone_size: .
v_call: TRBV7-9
d_call: .
cdr3_aa: CASSSMMRAGANVLTF
cdr3_nt: TGTGCCAGCAGCTCAATGATGAGGGCTGGGGCCAACGTCCTGACTTTC

j_call: TRBJ1-1
clone_size: .
v_call: TRBV3-1/TRBV3-2
d_call: .
cdr3_aa: CASSQDGGNTEAFF
cdr3_nt: TGTGCTAGCAGCCAAGACGGAGGGAACACTGAAGCTTTCTTT

j_call: TRBJ1-6
clone_size: many
v_call: TRBV2
d_call: TRBD1
cdr3_aa: CASRVGQGFNSPLHF
cdr3_nt: TGTGCCAGCAGGGTCGGACAGGGGTTTAATTCACCCCTCCACTTT

j_call: TRBJ1-2
clone_size: once
v_call: TRBV15
d_call: .
cdr3_aa: CATSRANENYGYTF
cdr3_nt: TGTGCCACCAGCAGAGCAAATGAGAACTATGGCTACACCTTC

j_call: TRBJ2-1
clone_size: .
v_call: TRBV6-5
d_call: .
cdr3_aa: CASSYGQPTVNEQFF
cdr3_nt: TGTGCCAGCAGTTACGGACAGCCGACGGTCAATGAGCAGTTCTTC

j_call: TRBJ2-5
clone_size: many
v_call: TRBV24-1
d_call: .
cdr3_aa: CATARTADEETQYF
cdr3_nt: TGTGCCACTGCGCGGACAGCCGATGAGGAGACCCAGTACTTC

j_call: TRBJ1-2
clone_size: .
v_call: TRBV12-5
d_call: .
cdr3_aa: CASGGTRTLLGYTF
cdr3_nt: TGTGCTAGTGGGGGGACAAGGACGTTGTTAGGCTACACCTTC

j_call: TRBJ1-1
clone_size: .
v_call: TRBV5-6
d_call: .
cdr3_aa: CASSFSGEAFF
cdr3_nt: TGTGCCAGCAGCTTTTCGGGGGAAGCTTTCTTT

j_call: TRBJ1-2
clone_size: .
v_call: TRBV7-2
d_call: TRBD1
cdr3_aa: CASSPVGQAIYGYTF
cdr3_nt: TGTGCCAGCAGCCCGGTGGGACAGGCGATCTATGGCTACACCTTC

j_call: TRBJ1-6
clone_size: .
v_call: TRBV7-9
d_call: .
cdr3_aa: CASSSTTGLRSPLHF
cdr3_nt: TGTGCCAGCAGTTCGACCACAGGCCTGAGGTCACCCCTCCACTTT

j_call: TRBJ1-2
clone_size: many
v_call: TRBV3-1/TRBV3-2
d_call: TRBD1
cdr3_aa: CASSHDRGSYTF
cdr3_nt: TGTGCCAGCAGCCACGACAGGGGAAGCTACACCTTC

j_call: TRBJ1-5
clone_size: .
v_call: TRBV18
d_call: .
cdr3_aa: CASSPVPAGGANQPQHF
cdr3_nt: TGTGCCAGCTCACCAGTCCCCGCGGGGGGGGCGAATCAGCCCCAGCATTTT

j_call: TRBJ1-3
clone_size: .
v_call: TRBV3-1/TRBV3-2
d_call: .
cdr3_aa: CASSQFLSGTTSFSGNTIYF
cdr3_nt: TGTGCCAGCAGCCAATTCTTATCCGGGACAACCTCATTCTCTGGAAACACCATATATTTT